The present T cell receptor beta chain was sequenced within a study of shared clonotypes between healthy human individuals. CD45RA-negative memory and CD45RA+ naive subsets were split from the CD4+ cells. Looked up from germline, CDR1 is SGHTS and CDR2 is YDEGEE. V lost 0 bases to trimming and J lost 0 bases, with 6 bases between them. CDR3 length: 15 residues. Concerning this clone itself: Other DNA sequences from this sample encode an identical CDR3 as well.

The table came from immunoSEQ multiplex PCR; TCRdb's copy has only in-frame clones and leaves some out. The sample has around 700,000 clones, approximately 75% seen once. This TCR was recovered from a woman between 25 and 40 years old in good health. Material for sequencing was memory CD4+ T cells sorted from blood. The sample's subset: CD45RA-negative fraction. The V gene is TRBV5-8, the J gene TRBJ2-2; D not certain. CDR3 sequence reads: CASSLGHANTGELFF. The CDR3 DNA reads TGTGCCAGCAGCTTGGGTCATGCGAACACCGGGGAGCTGTTTTTT.